This TCR beta chain was sequenced during a study of T cells in Graves' hyperthyroidism and ophthalmopathy. Used for diagnoses were clinical symptoms, serum thyroxine and TRAb, thyroid ultrasound and orbital computed tomography. This clonotype was recorded a few times. RNA transcripts provided the source from which TCR beta CDR3 regions were amplified. First-round RT-PCR targeting the TCR CDR3 was performed with the HTBI primer set. TCRdb reprocessed the multiplex PCR reads with MiXCR, giving one entry per CDR3 protein. The sample consists of hundreds of thousands of distinct CDR3 sequences, 11% to 15% of them appearing once. Germline V gene data show CDR1 as MNHEY and CDR2 as SVGEGT. Trimming left V 4 bases short and J 0 bases short, with 13 bases between. The CDR3 consists of 16 residues.

The sequence was collected from a woman in her twenties or thirties with Graves' hyperthyroidism. The genes are TRBV6-2 or TRBV6-3 and TRBJ1-5; D ambiguous. The sequencing sample was made of blood. Here the CDR3 reads CASSLPGSHSNQPQHF. The CDR3 coding sequence is TGTGCCAGCAGTTTACCTGGCAGCCATAGCAATCAGCCCCAGCATTTT.